This T cell receptor beta chain is drawn from a study of blood T cell repertoires in COVID-19. With 5 bases removed from V and 5 bases from J, the gap between germline ends came to 9 bases. This CDR3 contains 12 residues. The germline V gene has CDR1 MDHEN and CDR2 SYDVKM. Clones were sequenced by immunoSEQ multiplex PCR, and TCRdb holds only the in-frame ones, with some missing. The repertoire includes 95,000 to 100,000 clones, around 87% of them detected once, and 11% sits in the top ten. The count of this clone is one. V usage is TRBV28 and J usage is TRBJ1-1; D uncertain. This sequence originates from a woman aged 25 to 39 with acute or convalescent COVID-19. The sequencing sample was made of peripheral blood. The CDR3 DNA reads TGTGCCAGCAGTCCTCGAGGGACTGAAGCTTTCTTT. This translates into CASSPRGTEAFF.